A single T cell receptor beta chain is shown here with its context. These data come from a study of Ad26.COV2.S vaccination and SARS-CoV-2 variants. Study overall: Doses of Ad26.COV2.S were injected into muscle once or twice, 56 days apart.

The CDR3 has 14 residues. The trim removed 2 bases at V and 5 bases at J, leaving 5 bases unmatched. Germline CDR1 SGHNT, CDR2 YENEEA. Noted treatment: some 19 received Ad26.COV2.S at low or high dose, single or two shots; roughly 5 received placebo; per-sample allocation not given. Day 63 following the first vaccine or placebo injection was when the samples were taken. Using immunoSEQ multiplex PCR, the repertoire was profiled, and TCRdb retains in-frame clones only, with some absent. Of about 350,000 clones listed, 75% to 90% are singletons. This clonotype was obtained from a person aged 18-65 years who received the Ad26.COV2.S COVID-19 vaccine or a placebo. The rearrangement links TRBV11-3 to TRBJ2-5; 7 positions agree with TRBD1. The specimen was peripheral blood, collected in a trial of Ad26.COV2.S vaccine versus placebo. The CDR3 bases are TGTGCCAGCAGCTTAAACAGGGGAGAGGAGACCCAGTACTTC. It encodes CASSLNRGEETQYF. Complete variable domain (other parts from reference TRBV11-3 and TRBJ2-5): EAGVVQSPRYKIIEKKQPVAFWCNPISGHNTLYWYLQNLGQGPELLIRYENEEAVDDSQLPKDRFSAERLKGVDSTLKIQPAELGDSAVYLCASSLNRGEETQYFGPGTRLLVL.